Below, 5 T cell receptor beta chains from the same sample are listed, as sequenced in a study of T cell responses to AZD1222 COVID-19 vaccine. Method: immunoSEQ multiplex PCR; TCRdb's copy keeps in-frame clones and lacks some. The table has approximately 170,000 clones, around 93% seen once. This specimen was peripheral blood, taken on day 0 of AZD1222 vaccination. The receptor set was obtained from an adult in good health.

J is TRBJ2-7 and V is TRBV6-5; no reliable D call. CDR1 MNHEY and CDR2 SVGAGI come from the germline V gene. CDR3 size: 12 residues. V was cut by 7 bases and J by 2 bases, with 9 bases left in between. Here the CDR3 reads CASNVPAYEQYF. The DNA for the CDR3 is TGTGCCAGCAATGTCCCCGCCTACGAGCAGTACTTC.

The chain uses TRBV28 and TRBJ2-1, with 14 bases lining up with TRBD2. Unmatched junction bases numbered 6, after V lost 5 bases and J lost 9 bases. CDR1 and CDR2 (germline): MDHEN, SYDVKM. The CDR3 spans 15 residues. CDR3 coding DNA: TGTGCCAGCAGTCCCGGGACTAGCGGGAGCCGTGAGCAGTTCTTC. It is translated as CASSPGTSGSREQFF.

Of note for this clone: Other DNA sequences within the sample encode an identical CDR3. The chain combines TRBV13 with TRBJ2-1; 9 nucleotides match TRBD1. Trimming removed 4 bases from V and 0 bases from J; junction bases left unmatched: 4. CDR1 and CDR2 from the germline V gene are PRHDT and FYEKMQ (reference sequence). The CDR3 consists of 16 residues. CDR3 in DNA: TGTGCCAGCAGCTCAGGGACAGGGAGCTCCTACAATGAGCAGTTCTTC. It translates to CASSSGTGSSYNEQFF.

The CDR3: CASTQRTDGYTF. In DNA form, the CDR3 reads TGTGCCAGCACACAACGGACGGATGGCTACACCTTC. The J gene is TRBJ1-2, the V gene TRBV28; D is unclear. The CDR3 consists of 12 residues. Germline loops: CDR1 MDHEN, CDR2 SYDVKM. The ends were cut back, 7 bases at V and 6 bases at J, with 12 bases in the middle.

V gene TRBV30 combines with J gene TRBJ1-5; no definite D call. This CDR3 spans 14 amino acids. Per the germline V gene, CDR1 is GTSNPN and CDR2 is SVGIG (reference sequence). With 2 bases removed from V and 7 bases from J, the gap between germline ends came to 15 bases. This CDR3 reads CAWSTDGSSQPQHF. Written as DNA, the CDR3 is TGTGCCTGGAGTACTGACGGGAGTTCACAGCCCCAGCATTTT.